This entry features one T cell receptor (beta chain) sequence. Assay used: immunoSEQ multiplex PCR; TCRdb lists only in-frame clones, some missing. The sample yields tens of thousands of clones, around four fifths seen once. The data were obtained in a study of blood T cell repertoires in COVID-19. The clonotype comes from a human donor in a cohort sampled during active COVID-19. Sequencing was carried out using peripheral blood.

CDR3 protein: CASSRDISEQFF. The DNA for the CDR3 is TGTGCCAGCAGTAGGGACATCAGTGAGCAGTTCTTC. The chain couples TRBV2 to TRBJ2-1, with a possible D match to TRBD1 (6 bases). The CDR3 has 12 amino acids. In germline, CDR1 is SNHLY, CDR2 FYNNEI. The V gene lost 5 bases and the J gene lost 9 bases, with 11 bases spanning the gap.